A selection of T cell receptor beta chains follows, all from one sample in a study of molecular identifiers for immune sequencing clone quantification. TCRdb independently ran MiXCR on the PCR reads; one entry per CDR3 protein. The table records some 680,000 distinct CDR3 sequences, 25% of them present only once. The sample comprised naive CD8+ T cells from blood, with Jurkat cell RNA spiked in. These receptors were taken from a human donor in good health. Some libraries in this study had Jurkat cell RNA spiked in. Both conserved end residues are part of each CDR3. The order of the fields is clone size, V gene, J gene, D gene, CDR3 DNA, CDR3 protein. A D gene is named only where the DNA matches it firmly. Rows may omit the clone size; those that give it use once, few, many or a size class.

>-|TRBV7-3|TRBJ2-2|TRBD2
TGTGCCAGCAGCTTAACATTCAGCGGGAGTGCCGGGGAGCTGTTTTTT
CASSLTFSGSAGELFF
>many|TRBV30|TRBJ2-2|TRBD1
TGTGCCTGGACCGACAGGGGGGTGACCGGGGAGCTGTTTTTT
CAWTDRGVTGELFF
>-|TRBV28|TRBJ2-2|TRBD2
TGTGCCGGCAGTTTAGGTAGCGGGAGAGGTACCGGGGAGCTGTTTTTT
CAGSLGSGRGTGELFF
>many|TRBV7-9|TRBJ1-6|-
TGTGCCAGCACCGGCCTCACCGGGTCACCCCTCCACTTT
CASTGLTGSPLHF
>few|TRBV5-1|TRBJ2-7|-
TGCGCCAGCAGCTTGGCCATTGGGTTCGGCGAGCAGTACTTC
CASSLAIGFGEQYF
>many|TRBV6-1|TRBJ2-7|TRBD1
TGTGCCAGCAGGAACAGGGGCTACGAGCAGTACTTC
CASRNRGYEQYF
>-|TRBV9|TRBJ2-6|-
TGTGCCAGCAGCATACGGGGGAGACAGGGATCCTCCTCTGGGGCCAACGTCCTGCCTTTC
CASSIRGRQGSSSGANVLPF
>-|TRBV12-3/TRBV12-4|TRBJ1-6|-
TGTGCCAGCAACGTTCGCGGTTCACCCCTCCACTTT
CASNVRGSPLHF
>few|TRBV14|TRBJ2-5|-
TGTGCCAGCAGCCAAGATCTTGAGGGACGCTCCCTCCAAGAGGCCCAGTACTTC
CASSQDLEGRSLQEAQYF
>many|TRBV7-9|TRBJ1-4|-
TGTGCCAGCAGCTTAGAAGTCGGAGGGTTCGGAGAAAAACTGTTTTTT
CASSLEVGGFGEKLFF
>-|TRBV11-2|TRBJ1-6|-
TGTGCCAGCAGCTTAGGCAGAAACTCCTATAATTCACCCCTCCACTTT
CASSLGRNSYNSPLHF
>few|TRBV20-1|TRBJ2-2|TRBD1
TGCAGTGCTGGATACTACGGGACAGGGTATTTAACCGGGGAGCTGTTTTTT
CSAGYYGTGYLTGELFF
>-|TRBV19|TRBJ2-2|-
TGTGCCAGTAGTTTCTTTGAGGACACCGGGGAGCTGTTTTTT
CASSFFEDTGELFF
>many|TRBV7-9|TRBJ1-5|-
TGTGCCAGCAGCCCTGCCTCCGAGCCCCAGCATTTT
CASSPASEPQHF
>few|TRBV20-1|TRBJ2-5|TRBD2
TGCAGTGCTAGAGCGGCTAGCGGGGAGGTAGACCAGTACTTC
CSARAASGEVDQYF
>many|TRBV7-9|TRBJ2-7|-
TGTGCCAGCAGCTTGGAGACGAGCTCCTACGAGCAGTACTTC
CASSLETSSYEQYF
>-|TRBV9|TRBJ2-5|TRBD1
TGTGCCCGCAGCGTAGTAGGGGGCGAAGAGACCCAGTACTTC
CARSVVGGEETQYF